This section outlines one T cell receptor (beta chain) sequence together with its context. V trimming: 2 bases; J trimming: 8 bases; junction bases outside the gene matches: 5. Germline values: CDR1 MNHEY, CDR2 SMNVEV (reference sequence). This CDR3 contains 13 residues. Libraries were prepared by immunoSEQ multiplex PCR; TCRdb keeps only in-frame clonotypes and omits some of them. The sample holds around 980,000 clones, around 82% seen once. The sample belongs to a study of shared clonotypes between healthy human individuals. Sequenced sample: memory CD4+ T cells from PBMCs. Subset in this sample: CD45RA-negative fraction. The rearrangement links TRBV27 to TRBJ1-2; 7 bases agree with TRBD1. This TCR was sampled from a man younger than 35 in good health. Some clones in this sample may be carry-over from other donors' samples. CDR3 sequence: CASSLGPGGGYTF. The CDR3 DNA follows: TGTGCCAGCAGTTTAGGCCCAGGGGGGGGCTACACCTTC.